One sample yielded the 12 T cell receptor beta chains listed below, sequenced in a study of shared clonotypes between healthy human individuals. Produced via immunoSEQ multiplex PCR; TCRdb's table is partial and in-frame only. Found here are some 2.4 million clones, roughly 93% of them singletons; the top ten hold roughly 0.36%. Sequenced material: naive CD4+ T cells from PBMCs. Subset noted: CD45RA+ positively selected. The receptor set was obtained from a man aged 18 to 30 in good health. Some clones in this sample may be carry-over from other donors' samples.

The chain couples TRBV5-4 to TRBJ2-7, with D possibly matching TRBD1 (5 bases). The CDR3 contains 14 residues. The germline V gene has CDR1 SGHNT and CDR2 YYREEE (reference sequence). With 1 base removed from V and 2 bases from J, the gap between germline ends came to 10 bases. CDR3 region: CASSLRGATYEQYF. CDR3 in DNA: TGTGCCAGCAGCTTGAGGGGTGCGACCTACGAGCAGTACTTC.

The chain uses TRBV5-3 and TRBJ2-3, with D possibly matching TRBD1 (6 bases). TRBV5-3 qualifies as an ORF whose function is uncertain. CDR3 length: 17 amino acids. V lost 1 base and J lost 0, with 15 bases in between. The CDR3 sequence: CARSLFVDSLSTDTQYF. CDR3 coding DNA: TGTGCCAGAAGCTTGTTTGTGGACAGCCTTAGCACAGATACGCAGTATTTT.

The rearrangement joins TRBV27 to TRBJ1-2; D unresolved. V dropped 8 bases and J dropped 6 bases, with 16 bases sitting between them. There are 13 residues in the CDR3. CDR1 is MNHEY, CDR2 SMNVEV, per germline (reference sequence). This CDR3 reads CASRKNRVDGYTF. CDR3 DNA: TGTGCCAGCCGTAAGAACCGAGTGGATGGCTACACCTTC.

This chain joins TRBV18 and TRBJ2-2, with TRBD1 as a possible D gene (6 bases). Germline assignment: CDR1 KGHSH and CDR2 LQKENI. V shed 2 bases and J shed 7 bases, with 14 bases lying between them. The CDR3 is 15 amino acids. Here the CDR3 DNA reads TGTGCCAGCTCACCAGCGGTGGGGGCGAACGGGGAGCTGTTTTTT. It specifies CASSPAVGANGELFF.

The chain employs TRBV28 and TRBJ2-5; D possibly matches TRBD1 or TRBD2 (6 bases each). The CDR3 totals 15 residues. Germline V lookup: CDR1 MDHEN, CDR2 SYDVKM. V was clipped by 3 bases and J by 5 bases, with 16 bases between them. CDR3 bases: TGTGCCAGCAGTTTGGGGGGCAGGGTCAGGGAGACCCAGTACTTC. Amino acid sequence: CASSLGGRVRETQYF.

The genes are TRBV5-1 and TRBJ2-2, with 8 bases that match TRBD2. The trim removed 1 base at V and 5 bases at J, leaving 4 bases unmatched. The CDR3 is made up of 15 amino acids. The germline gives CDR1 SGHRS, CDR2 YFSETQ. The CDR3 region is CASSLSAGETGELFF. The CDR3 nucleotides read TGCGCCAGCAGCTTGTCAGCGGGAGAAACCGGGGAGCTGTTTTTT. The full variable domain, in which reference TRBV5-1 and TRBJ2-2 provide the parts outside the CDR3, is KAGVTQTPRYLIKTRGQQVTLSCSPISGHRSVSWYQQTPGQGLQFLFEYFSETQRNKGNFPGRFSGRQFSNSRSEMNVSTLELGDSALYLCASSLSAGETGELFFGEGSRLTVL.

This clone has a single count. The V call is TRBV5-1, the J call TRBJ2-7; TRBD1 matches 8 bases. Germline V lookup: CDR1 SGHRS, CDR2 YFSETQ. V lost 0 bases and J lost 0; bases outside the gene matches: 2. The CDR3 is 15 residues long. CDR3 nucleotide sequence: TGCGCCAGCAGCTTGGCGACAGGGGCCTCCTACGAGCAGTACTTC. The encoded protein is CASSLATGASYEQYF.

The J gene is TRBJ2-3, the V gene TRBV5-4; TRBD1 agrees at 10 bases. Germline-derived CDR1 and CDR2 are SGHNT and YYREEE (reference sequence). With 0 bases clipped from V and 5 bases from J, the junction kept 3 bases outside the gene matches. CDR3 size: 15 residues. The CDR3 DNA follows: TGTGCCAGCAGCTTGGCGGACAGGGGGTTAGATACGCAGTATTTT. As protein: CASSLADRGLDTQYF.

This sequence joins TRBV30 and TRBJ1-4; D is undetermined. Germline loops: CDR1 GTSNPN, CDR2 SVGIG (reference sequence). The V gene lost 2 bases and the J gene lost 7 bases, with 14 bases spanning the gap. The CDR3 has 14 residues. Here the CDR3 reads CAWSTAPRGEKLFF. The DNA for the CDR3 is TGTGCCTGGAGTACGGCTCCTCGGGGTGAAAAACTGTTTTTT.

This rearrangement joins TRBV5-1 to TRBJ1-3; D is undetermined. Germline V gene data show CDR1 as SGHRS and CDR2 as YFSETQ. The CDR3 has 14 amino acids. Trimming cost V 1 base and J 0 bases, with 5 bases left between them. The CDR3 here is CASSLYSSGNTIYF. In DNA form, the CDR3 reads TGCGCCAGCAGCTTGTACAGCTCTGGAAACACCATATATTTT.

The J gene is TRBJ2-7, the V gene TRBV25-1; D perhaps matches TRBD1 (8 bases). There are 15 residues in the CDR3. Trimming stripped 6 bases from V and 0 bases from J, with 15 bases between. The germline gives CDR1 MGHDK, CDR2 SYGVNS. CDR3: CASRYRGGSSYEQYF. DNA of the CDR3: TGTGCCAGCAGATACAGGGGGGGGAGCTCCTACGAGCAGTACTTC.

The chain joins TRBV5-1 to TRBJ1-1, with a tentative D call TRBD1 (6 bases). Per germline, CDR1 SGHRS and CDR2 YFSETQ. Trimming took 0 bases from V and 3 from J, leaving 15 bases between them. The CDR3 has 16 amino acids. CDR3 DNA sequence: TGCGCCAGCAGCTTGGATTGGGGGGCGATCTACACTGAAGCTTTCTTT. It codes for CASSLDWGAIYTEAFF.